This T cell receptor (beta chain) came from a study of CD4 T cells in relation to SARS-CoV-2 and coronaviruses (dated by TCRdb to the early 2020s). With respect to the entire study: In the ViraFEST assay, PBMCs were cultured with antigen for about eleven days, after which TCR beta CDR3s were sequenced to identify clonal expansions specific to the antigen. The negative reference condition was either a culture with an HIV-1 Nef peptide pool or a culture with no peptide. Shared crossreactive spike epitopes were mapped to their HLA restriction using patient-derived lymphoblastoid cell lines. At the level of individual TCR clonotypes, the study evaluated whether memory CD4+ T cells crossreact between the spike proteins of SARS-CoV-2 and those of common cold coronaviruses. The Adaptive Biotechnologies TCR-sequencing kit was used for samples from a few pre-COVID donors and for the naive versus memory experiments, whereas the other data were Illumina-based. For other donors in the study, expansion assays were sequenced with a different, Illumina-based TCR-beta assay.

With respect to this clone: The antigen it binds to is not known. No qualities accompany the bases; no much larger clone lies one base away.

CD4+ T cells from unexposed donors were collected before the COVID-19 pandemic (2011-2018). After approximately 11 days of culture, CD4+ T cells were isolated with the EasySep CD4+ T cell isolation kit. As cell numbers permitted, CD4+ T cells from unexposed donors were tested for reactivity to SARS-CoV-2 S and N and to four common cold coronavirus spike pools. Around 1.8 million PBMCs per well were cultured in IMDM with approximately 4.8% human AB serum and 7.5 to 10 IU/ml IL-2. Half of the culture medium was replaced with fresh IL-2-containing medium on days 3 and 7. In general, every peptide culture condition was set up in three replicate wells. The leukapheresis product for the unexposed donors was obtained through commercial purchase. Ficoll-Paque PLUS gradient centrifugation was used to isolate PBMCs from leukapheresis product or whole blood. The PBMCs went either fresh into the expansion assay or into cryopreservation at -140 degrees C. The QIAamp Micro DNA Kit was used to extract genomic DNA from the CD4+ T cells.

Points the paper makes about the study in general: In roughly 60% of donors, memory CD4+ clonotypes turned up that crossrecognized SARS-CoV-2 and at least one common cold coronavirus spike. Pre-pandemic and post-infection samples were not both contributed by any donor, so tracing of the source of pre-existing responses was limited. Small numbers of patients and of tested TCRs limited the study. Significantly weaker SARS-CoV-2-driven expansion was shown by crossreactive clones than by monoreactive clones, consistent with antigenic imprinting. Crossreactivity analysis was centred on spike protein, so crossreactivity against other viral proteins was not assessed.

The V and J ends are trimmed by 7 bases and 2 bases, leaving 9 bases between them. CDR1 and CDR2 were assigned from the germline V gene (reference sequence) as LNHDA and SQIVND. Reading from cysteine to phenylalanine, the CDR3 counts 12 amino acids. The DNA shown is the 36-base CDR3, in frame from base 1. Libraries came from the immunoSEQ multiplex PCR assay. The source study handled its data this way. During preprocessing, nonproductive sequences were removed, as were CDR3s that did not start with C, did not end with F or W, or were shorter than 7 amino acids. Antigen-specific clonotypes were called with the MANAFEST web app on the basis of expansion relative to the reference and to other culture wells. A clone was considered positive if significant expansion relative to the reference culture was observed in 2 of 3 replicate wells at an FDR below 0.05. A further requirement for positive clones was significant expansion compared with all other tandem wells, along with an odds ratio above 5. CDR3 homology was quantified as pairwise Levenshtein distance, calculated with the stringdist R package after three terminal residues were trimmed from each end. Not all clones reach the TCRdb copy of this immuneACCESS table, which keeps in-frame sequences only. Checked studies attribute under half of the gap to unresolved V genes and leave the rest unexplained. That table gives V, J and clone size, and the DNA gave D and trimming. This sample is represented by tens of thousands of clones; roughly 74% of them were singletons. Approximately 15% of the sample belongs to the ten largest clones.

The rearranged segments are TRBV19 and TRBJ2-7, with TRBD2 as a weak D call on 6 bases. The receptor comes from a human donor in good health. Sequencing was carried out using CD4+ T cells from PBMCs, cultured in vitro. The CDR3 amino acid sequence is: CASMGGAYEQYF. Here is the DNA: TGTGCCAGTATGGGAGGAGCCTACGAGCAGTACTTC. Where the CDR3 stops, the reference TRBV19 and TRBJ2-7 genes take over; the full variable domain is DGGITQSPKYLFRKEGQNVTLSCEQNLNHDAMYWYRQDPGQGLRLIYYSQIVNDFQKGDIAEGYSVSREKKESFPLTVTSAQKNPTAFYLCASMGGAYEQYFGPGTRLTVT.